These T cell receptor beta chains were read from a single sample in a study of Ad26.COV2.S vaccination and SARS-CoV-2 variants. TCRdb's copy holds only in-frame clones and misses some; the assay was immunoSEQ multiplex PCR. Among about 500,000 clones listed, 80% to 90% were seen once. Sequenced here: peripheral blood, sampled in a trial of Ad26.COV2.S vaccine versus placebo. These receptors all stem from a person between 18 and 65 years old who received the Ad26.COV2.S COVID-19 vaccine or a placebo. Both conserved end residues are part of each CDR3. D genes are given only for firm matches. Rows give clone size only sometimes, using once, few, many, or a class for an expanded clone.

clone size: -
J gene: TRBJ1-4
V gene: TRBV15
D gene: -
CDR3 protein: CATSRRQRGEKLFF
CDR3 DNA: TGTGCCACCAGCAGGCGCCAGCGGGGTGAAAAACTGTTTTTT

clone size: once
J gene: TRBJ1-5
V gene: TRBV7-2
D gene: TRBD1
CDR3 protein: CASSPLGTGNQPQHF
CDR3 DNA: TGTGCCAGCAGCCCTCTTGGGACAGGGAATCAGCCCCAGCATTTT

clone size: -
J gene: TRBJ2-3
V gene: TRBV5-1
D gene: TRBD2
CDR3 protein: CASRGTSHSTDTQYF
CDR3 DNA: TGCGCCAGCAGAGGGACTAGCCATAGCACAGATACGCAGTATTTT

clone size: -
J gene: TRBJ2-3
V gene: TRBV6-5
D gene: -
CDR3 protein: CASSYLGGVSPDTQYF
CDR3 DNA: TGTGCCAGCAGTTATCTGGGGGGAGTGAGTCCAGATACGCAGTATTTT

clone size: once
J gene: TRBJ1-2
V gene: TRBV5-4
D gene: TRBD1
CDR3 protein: CASSLGGGQGYGYTF
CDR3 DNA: TGTGCCAGCAGCTTGGGGGGGGGACAGGGATATGGCTACACCTTC

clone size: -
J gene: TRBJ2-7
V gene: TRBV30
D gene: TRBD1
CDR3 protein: CAWSGTVVYEQYF
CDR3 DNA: TGTGCCTGGAGCGGGACAGTCGTCTACGAGCAGTACTTC

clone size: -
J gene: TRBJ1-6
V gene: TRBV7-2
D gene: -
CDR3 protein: CASSPGAQRGNSPLHF
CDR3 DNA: TGTGCCAGCAGCCCGGGAGCCCAAAGAGGTAATTCACCCCTCCACTTT

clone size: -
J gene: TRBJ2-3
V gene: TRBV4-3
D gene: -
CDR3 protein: CASSESGPTGPADTQYF
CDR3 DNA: TGCGCCAGCAGCGAAAGTGGGCCGACAGGACCGGCAGATACGCAGTATTTT

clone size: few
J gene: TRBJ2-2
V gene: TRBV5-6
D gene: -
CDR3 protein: CASSLNRRGRTGELFF
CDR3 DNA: TGTGCCAGCAGCTTGAATCGCAGGGGTCGTACCGGGGAGCTGTTTTTT

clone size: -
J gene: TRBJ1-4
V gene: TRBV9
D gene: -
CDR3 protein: CASSVSRNLVANEKLFF
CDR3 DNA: TGTGCCAGCAGCGTTTCCAGGAATTTGGTGGCTAATGAAAAACTGTTTTTT

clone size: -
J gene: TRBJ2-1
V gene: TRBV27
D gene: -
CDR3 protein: CASRLSGPSSYNEQFF
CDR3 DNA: TGTGCCAGCAGACTCAGCGGGCCAAGCTCCTACAATGAGCAGTTCTTC

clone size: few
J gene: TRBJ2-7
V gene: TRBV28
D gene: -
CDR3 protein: CASSSGRIGSYEQYF
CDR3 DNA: TGTGCCAGCAGTTCGGGGAGAATAGGGAGCTACGAGCAGTACTTC

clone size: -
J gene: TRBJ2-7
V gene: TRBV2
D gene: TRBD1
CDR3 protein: CASRLGTVAYEQYF
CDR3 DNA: TGTGCCAGCAGGCTCGGGACAGTTGCCTACGAGCAGTACTTC

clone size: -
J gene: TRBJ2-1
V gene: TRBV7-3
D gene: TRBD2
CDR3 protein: CASSLKGTSGNNEQFF
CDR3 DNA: TGTGCCAGCAGCTTAAAAGGGACTAGCGGAAACAATGAGCAGTTCTTC

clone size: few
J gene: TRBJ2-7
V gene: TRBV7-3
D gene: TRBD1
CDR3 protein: CASSLQQGKGFEQYF
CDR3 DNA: TGTGCCAGCAGCCTCCAACAGGGGAAAGGTTTCGAGCAGTACTTC